This T cell receptor beta chain is drawn from a study of blood T cell repertoires in COVID-19. The J segment lost 3 bases and the V segment lost 6 bases, leaving 7 bases of the junction unmatched. CDR1 is SNHLY and CDR2 is FYNNEI in the germline V gene. The length of the CDR3 is 15 residues. In the original processing: Reference gene primers were amplified, and this amplification served to estimate nucleated cell counts. Produced via immunoSEQ multiplex PCR; TCRdb's table is partial and in-frame only. Clonal size and the V and J genes are those of that table, whereas D and trimming came from the DNA. The profile shows some 270,000 clones, around 93% of them singletons.

This clonotype was obtained from a man in his forties or fifties who had been exposed to COVID-19. Sequencing used PBMCs or T cells enriched from blood (not recorded which). The chain employs TRBV2 and TRBJ2-5; 10 bases are a match to TRBD2. CDR3 residues: CASRLASGREETQYF. In DNA form, the CDR3 reads TGTGCCAGCAGGCTGGCTAGCGGGAGAGAAGAGACCCAGTACTTC.